Shown below are 23 T cell receptor beta chains from a single sample sequenced in a study of blood T cell repertoires in COVID-19. Here immunoSEQ multiplex PCR was the method, and the copy in TCRdb shows in-frame clones only, minus some. This repertoire shows 50,000 or so clones, roughly 85% found once; its top ten account for roughly 16%. The sample was peripheral blood. Every receptor here comes from a human donor in a cohort sampled during active COVID-19.

The CDR3 loop reads CASSLQYQETQYF. CDR3 bases: TGTGCCAGCAGCCTACAGTACCAAGAGACCCAGTACTTC. The rearrangement links TRBV3-1 (or the pseudogene TRBV3-2) to TRBJ2-5, with D unresolved. The V gene lost 4 bases and the J gene lost 0 bases, with 6 bases spanning the gap. The CDR3 runs 13 residues. CDR1 is LGHDT, CDR2 YNNKEL, per germline (reference sequence).

V gene TRBV10-3 combines with J gene TRBJ2-1; 8 positions agree with TRBD2. The ends lost 6 bases at V and 7 bases at J; junction bases unmatched: 8. The CDR3 spans 14 residues. Germline V gene data show CDR1 as ENHRY and CDR2 as SYGVKD. As DNA, the CDR3 is TGTGCCATCAGAGGCGGGAGGACTTTAAATGAGCAGTTCTTC. Protein product: CAIRGGRTLNEQFF.

The chain is built from TRBV11-3 and TRBJ2-5; 9 bases fit TRBD1. The CDR3 consists of 16 residues. CDR1 and CDR2 (germline): SGHNT, YENEEA. V dropped 5 bases and J dropped 0; count of bases not matched to a gene: 7. CDR3 in amino acids: CASSEGGTGYQETQYF. For the CDR3, the DNA is TGTGCCAGCAGCGAAGGGGGGACAGGGTACCAAGAGACCCAGTACTTC.

This clone was found once. The chain links TRBV6-5 to TRBJ2-7; TRBD1 is a possible D gene (6 bases). Deletions cut 4 bases from V and 6 bases from J, with 13 bases between. Germline CDR1 is MNHEY and CDR2 is SVGAGI. CDR3 length equals 13 residues. CDR3 protein: CASSSDRGGEQYF. CDR3 nucleotide sequence: TGTGCCAGCAGTTCCGACAGAGGGGGCGAGCAGTACTTC.

The chain recombines TRBV19 with TRBJ1-2; no firm D call. The germline gives CDR1 LNHDA, CDR2 SQIVND (reference sequence). Trimming removed 5 bases from V and 4 bases from J, with 17 bases in between. The length of the CDR3 is 15 residues. Here the CDR3 reads CASSSPIEGGYGYTF. The CDR3 region has the DNA TGTGCCAGTAGTTCCCCCATTGAGGGAGGCTATGGCTACACCTTC.

The CDR3 DNA reads as TGTGCCAGCAGCGACAGGGCCTACGAGCAGTACTTC. Translated, it gives CASSDRAYEQYF. V gene TRBV3-1 (or the pseudogene TRBV3-2) combines with J gene TRBJ2-7; TRBD1 agrees at 7 bases. This CDR3 has 12 amino acids. Germline V gene sequence: CDR1 LGHDT, CDR2 YNNKEL (reference sequence). With 5 bases clipped from V and 2 bases from J, the junction kept 0 bases outside the gene matches.

The rearrangement joins TRBV5-1 to TRBJ2-7, with TRBD1 matching over 7 bases. J gave up 0 bases and V 4 bases, and 7 bases lay outside the gene matches. This CDR3 contains 15 residues. Germline V gene data show CDR1 as SGHRS and CDR2 as YFSETQ. CDR3 loop: CASSLGQLSSYEQYF. The CDR3 DNA reads TGCGCCAGCAGCCTGGGACAGCTAAGCTCCTACGAGCAGTACTTC.

The chain employs TRBV28 and TRBJ1-2; TRBD1 aligns across 7 bases. With 4 bases clipped from V and 4 bases from J, the junction kept 24 bases outside the gene matches. This CDR3 has 20 amino acids. Germline assignment: CDR1 MDHEN and CDR2 SYDVKM. DNA of the CDR3: TGTGCCAGCAGTTCCCCGGGACAGCCCGAGTCTGCCTCTCGAGTCTATGGCTACACCTTC. Residues: CASSSPGQPESASRVYGYTF.

The gene calls are TRBV6-5 and TRBJ1-3, with D unresolved. Trimming stripped 6 bases from V and 2 bases from J, with 11 bases between. The CDR3 length is 14 residues. The V gene's germline CDR1 is MNHEY and CDR2 SVGAGI. The CDR3 region has the DNA TGTGCCAGCAGACCACGGGGTACTGGAAACACCATATATTTT. Protein product: CASRPRGTGNTIYF.

V and J are TRBV10-2 and TRBJ1-2, with 8 bases that match TRBD1. The CDR3 is 12 amino acids. CDR1 is WSHSY, CDR2 SAAADI, per germline. Losses at the gene ends were 5 bases for V and 11 bases for J; bases not matched to a gene: 7. The DNA for the CDR3 is TGCGCCAGCAGTTCCGGGACAGGAGGGTACACCTTC. As protein: CASSSGTGGYTF.

V usage is TRBV12-3 or TRBV12-4 and J usage is TRBJ1-1; TRBD1 might be the D (5 bases). Trimming removed 6 bases from V and 4 bases from J, with 9 bases in between. The length of the CDR3 is 12 residues. Written as DNA, the CDR3 is TGTGCCAGCAGCCAAGGGGCCACTGAAGCTTTCTTT. It translates to CASSQGATEAFF.

This sequence joins TRBV5-1 and TRBJ2-5, with TRBD1 identical over 8 bases. The CDR3 consists of 14 residues. V shed 4 bases, J shed 0 bases, and the junction held 2 bases outside the gene matches. Germline lookup yields CDR1 SGHRS and CDR2 YFSETQ. The CDR3 DNA follows: TGCGCCAGCAGCCCGGGACAGGACCAAGAGACCCAGTACTTC. This sequence encodes CASSPGQDQETQYF.

The chain's CDR3 is CASSQGGSERGGWPEETQYF. The CDR3 DNA follows: TGTGCCAGCAGCCAAGGCGGTTCCGAGCGGGGGGGATGGCCTGAAGAGACCCAGTACTTC. The chain uses TRBV4-2 and TRBJ2-5; 10 positions agree with TRBD2. Germline V gene sequence: CDR1 LGHNA, CDR2 YNFKEQ. The CDR3 totals 20 residues. V gave up 1 base and J gave up 3 bases; unmatched junction bases: 17.

The gene calls are TRBV5-1 and TRBJ1-5; TRBD1 is a possible D gene (6 bases). CDR3 length equals 13 residues. Between the trimmed V and J ends, which lost 5 bases and 7 bases, there was a span of 13 bases. The V gene's germline CDR1 is SGHRS and CDR2 YFSETQ. The CDR3 region is CASSLQGNQPQHF. The CDR3 bases are TGCGCCAGCAGTTTACAGGGAAACCAGCCCCAGCATTTT.

This rearrangement joins TRBV7-9 to TRBJ1-1, with a weak D call TRBD1 (5 bases). Germline CDR1 reads SEHNR; CDR2 reads FQNEAQ (reference sequence). V was trimmed by 9 bases and J by 4 bases, leaving 12 bases between them. The CDR3 is 12 residues long. The CDR3 protein is CASGAGGTEAFF. CDR3 nucleotide sequence: TGTGCCAGTGGGGCGGGGGGCACTGAAGCTTTCTTT.

This clone appeared a single time. The chain carries TRBV5-5 and TRBJ1-2, with 10 bases lining up with TRBD1. CDR3 length: 17 amino acids. Unmatched junction bases numbered 12, after V lost 4 bases and J lost 3 bases. From germline, CDR1 is SGHKS and CDR2 YYEKEE (reference sequence). The CDR3 coding sequence is TGTGCCAGCAGCCCACCGGGACAGGGGATGAAAGACTATGGCTACACCTTC. Translated, it gives CASSPPGQGMKDYGYTF. The whole variable domain, remainder taken from reference TRBV5-5 and TRBJ1-2, is DAGVTQSPTHLIKTRGQQVTLRCSPISGHKSVSWYQQVLGQGPQFIFQYYEKEERGRGNFPDRFSARQFPNYSSELNVNALLLGDSALYLCASSPPGQGMKDYGYTFGSGTRLTVV.

The CDR3 is CSVAVINEKLFF. For the CDR3, the DNA is TGCAGCGTTGCGGTCATTAATGAAAAACTGTTTTTT. The chain couples TRBV29-1 to TRBJ1-4; no clear D. V was pared by 4 bases and J by 4 bases, with 7 bases between. The CDR3 has 12 residues. CDR1 and CDR2 (germline): SQVTM, ANQGSEA.

This clone occurred once. This chain joins TRBV5-1 and TRBJ2-1; 8 positions agree with TRBD2. The CDR3 length is 16 residues. With 4 bases clipped from V and 2 bases from J, the junction kept 8 bases outside the gene matches. Germline assignment: CDR1 SGHRS and CDR2 YFSETQ. Here the CDR3 reads CASSPAGGEAYNEQFF. Written as DNA, the CDR3 is TGCGCCAGCAGCCCGGCGGGGGGCGAAGCCTACAATGAGCAGTTCTTC.

This clone was observed a few times. The V and J genes are TRBV2 and TRBJ1-2; 9 nucleotides align to TRBD1. CDR3 length equals 14 residues. V was clipped by 5 bases and J by 6 bases; unmatched bases: 7. The germline V gene encodes CDR1 SNHLY and CDR2 FYNNEI. Here the CDR3 reads CASSSLTGGNGYTF. The DNA for the CDR3 is TGTGCCAGCAGTTCGTTGACAGGGGGAAATGGCTACACCTTC.

This CDR3 is CASSLGQEGEKLFF. CDR3 nucleotides: TGCGCCAGCAGCTTGGGGCAGGAGGGGGAAAAACTGTTTTTT. V and J are TRBV5-1 and TRBJ1-4; maybe TRBD1 (5 bases). CDR3 length: 14 amino acids. From germline, CDR1 is SGHRS and CDR2 YFSETQ. V was clipped by 0 bases and J by 8 bases, with 11 bases between them.

The V call is TRBV6-1, the J call TRBJ1-3; TRBD1 agrees at 7 bases. This CDR3 comprises 17 residues. Germline values: CDR1 MNHNS, CDR2 SASEGT. V was pared by 3 bases and J by 0 bases, with 8 bases of the junction left unmatched. CDR3: CASSDRQGRTSGNTIYF. As DNA, the CDR3 is TGTGCCAGCAGTGACCGACAGGGTCGAACCTCTGGAAACACCATATATTTT.

The rearrangement uses TRBV5-1 and TRBJ2-7; TRBD1 aligns across 8 bases. The CDR3 contains 15 residues. The germline V gene encodes CDR1 SGHRS and CDR2 YFSETQ. The V gene end was trimmed by 1 base and the J gene end by 0 bases; junction bases not matched to a gene: 3. As DNA, the CDR3 is TGCGCCAGCAGCTTGTCAGGGGGCTTCTCCTACGAGCAGTACTTC. It is translated as CASSLSGGFSYEQYF.

The genes are TRBV30 and TRBJ1-3; D is perhaps TRBD1 (5 bases). CDR3 length: 15 residues. With 2 bases removed from V and 4 bases from J, the gap between germline ends came to 15 bases. The germline V gene has CDR1 GTSNPN and CDR2 SVGIG (reference sequence). Written as DNA, the CDR3 is TGTGCCTGGAGTCCCGGCGGGGCACGAGGAAACACCATATATTTT. Translation gives CAWSPGGARGNTIYF.